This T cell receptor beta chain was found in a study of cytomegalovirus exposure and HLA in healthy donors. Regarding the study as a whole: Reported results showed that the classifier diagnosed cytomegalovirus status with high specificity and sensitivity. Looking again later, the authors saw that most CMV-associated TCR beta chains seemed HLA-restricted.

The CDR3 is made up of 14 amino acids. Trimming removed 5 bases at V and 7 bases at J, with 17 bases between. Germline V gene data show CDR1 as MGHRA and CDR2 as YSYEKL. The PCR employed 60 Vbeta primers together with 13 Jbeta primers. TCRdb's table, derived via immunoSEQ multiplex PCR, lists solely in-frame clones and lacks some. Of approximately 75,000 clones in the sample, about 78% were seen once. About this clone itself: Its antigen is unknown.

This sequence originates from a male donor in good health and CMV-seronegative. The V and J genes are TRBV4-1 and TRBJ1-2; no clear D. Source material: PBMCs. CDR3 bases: TGCGCCAGCAGCGACCCGGCGGGCCGCGCTGGCTACACCTTC. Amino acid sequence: CASSDPAGRAGYTF.